The 14 T cell receptor beta chains below come from one sample, sequenced in a study of T-cell reconstitution after alpha-beta-depleted transplantation in children. Unique molecular identifiers tagged the TCRbeta library. TCRdb re-called the PCR reads with MiXCR, one entry per CDR3 protein. Of hundreds of thousands of distinct CDR3 sequences listed, approximately 10% were seen once; the top ten hold 5% to 7%. The starting material was PBMCs from the stem cell graft donor, obtained from the stem cell graft. Source of these receptors: a human donor who donated a stem cell graft to a child with acute lymphoblastic leukemia.

Many counts were recorded for this clonotype. This chain joins TRBV5-1 and TRBJ1-1; no clear D gene. The V end lost 2 bases, the J end lost 0 bases, and 5 bases lay between the germline ends. The CDR3 is 13 residues long. Germline V gene data show CDR1 as SGHRS and CDR2 as YFSETQ. The CDR3 region has the DNA TGCGCCAGCAGCTTTCAGCTGAACACTGAAGCTTTCTTT. This sequence encodes CASSFQLNTEAFF.

Many counts were recorded for this clonotype. The J gene is TRBJ1-3, the V gene TRBV19, with D tentatively TRBD1 (6 bases). The CDR3 covers 14 residues. Trimming removed 3 bases at V and 2 bases at J, with 8 bases between. Germline CDR1 and CDR2: LNHDA and SQIVND (reference sequence). Here the CDR3 DNA reads TGTGCCAGTAGTATCGGGACAACTGGAAACACCATATATTTT. Its translation is CASSIGTTGNTIYF.

This sequence joins TRBV2 and TRBJ1-4, with 7 bases aligning to TRBD1. Germline CDR1 and CDR2: SNHLY and FYNNEI. The CDR3 extends over 15 amino acids. Unmatched junction bases numbered 11, after V lost 8 bases and J lost 5 bases. The CDR3 DNA reads TGTGCCAGCCTTTCTTGGACAGGCCAAAATGAAAAACTGTTTTTT. Residues: CASLSWTGQNEKLFF.

This clonotype was picked up many times. V gene TRBV27 combines with J gene TRBJ1-2; D is unclear. Between the trimmed V and J ends, which lost 6 bases and 7 bases, there was a span of 15 bases. Germline values: CDR1 MNHEY, CDR2 SMNVEV (reference sequence). This CDR3 is built from 13 residues. CDR3 coding DNA: TGTGCCAGCAGCCCCGGGTCGGTCGGTGGCTACACCTTC. This translates into CASSPGSVGGYTF.

The chain combines TRBV20-1 with TRBJ1-1, with D tentatively TRBD1 (5 bases). Germline V gene lookup returns CDR1 DFQATT and CDR2 SNEGSKA (reference sequence). The CDR3 runs to 14 residues. V was clipped by 3 bases and J by 6 bases, with 17 bases between them. CDR3 in DNA: TGCAGTGCTAGGGGGAGACGGGGCGTATCTGAAGCTTTCTTT. Translation: CSARGRRGVSEAFF.

The chain is built from TRBV25-1 and TRBJ2-1, with 9 bases fitting TRBD1. The CDR3 runs to 16 residues. CDR1 and CDR2 (germline): MGHDK, SYGVNS. V shed 3 bases, J shed 4 bases, and the junction held 7 bases outside the gene matches. The CDR3 DNA reads as TGTGCCAGCAGTGACCGGACAGGGGTCTTATACAATGAGCAGTTCTTC. This gives the protein CASSDRTGVLYNEQFF.

This CDR3 reads CAMGPGPTWELFF. The CDR3 coding sequence is TGTGCCATGGGCCCCGGGCCTACCTGGGAGCTGTTTTTT. The chain employs TRBV13 and TRBJ2-2; D is unclear. Germline V lookup: CDR1 PRHDT, CDR2 FYEKMQ (reference sequence). This CDR3 has 13 residues. Trimming took off 10 bases at V and 9 bases at J, with 18 bases between the two ends. The variable domain in full, with the rest retrieved from reference TRBV13 and TRBJ2-2, is AAGVIQSPRHLIKEKRETATLKCYPIPRHDTVYWYQQGPGQDPQFLISFYEKMQSDKGSIPDRFSAQQFSDYHSELNMSSLELGDSALYFCAMGPGPTWELFFGEGSRLTVL.

This clonotype was counted a few times. The chain links TRBV5-1 to TRBJ2-1; 8 nucleotides match TRBD1. This CDR3 comprises 16 residues. In germline, CDR1 is SGHRS, CDR2 YFSETQ. Trimming cost V 0 bases and J 2 bases; bases outside gene matches: 4. The CDR3 region has the DNA TGCGCCAGCAGCTTGGCGCGGACAGGGCCCTACAATGAGCAGTTCTTC. As protein: CASSLARTGPYNEQFF.

This clonotype was picked up a small number of times. The rearrangement uses TRBV10-3 and TRBJ2-6; TRBD2 aligns across 8 bases. Germline trimming cut 2 bases from V and 1 base from J; bases unmatched to any gene: 1. This CDR3 has 16 amino acids. Germline V CDR1 and CDR2: ENHRY, SYGVKD. This chain's CDR3 is CAISERGGSGANVLTF. CDR3 coding DNA: TGTGCCATCAGTGAGCGGGGGGGTTCTGGGGCCAACGTCCTGACTTTC.

This clonotype turned up a few times. The chain is built from TRBV7-6 and TRBJ1-2; the D gene is possibly TRBD1 (6 bases). V lost 4 bases and J 5 bases, leaving 20 bases between the germline ends. The CDR3 length is 16 residues. The V gene's germline CDR1 is SGHVS and CDR2 FNYEAQ. This CDR3 reads CASSSGGGWGFYGYTF. The CDR3 coding sequence is TGTGCCAGCAGCTCCGGAGGGGGTTGGGGATTTTATGGCTACACCTTC.

In this sample, this clonotype turned up many times. CDR3 nucleotides: TGTGCCACCAGTTATTCCGGGACTAGCTCCTACAATGAGCAGTTCTTC. It codes for CATSYSGTSSYNEQFF. The gene calls are TRBV24-1 and TRBJ2-1, with 8 positions matching TRBD2. Trimming cost V 6 bases and J 0 bases; bases outside gene matches: 6. Germline CDR1 and CDR2: KGHDR and SFDVKD. This CDR3 is 16 amino acids long.

In its sample, this clonotype was seen many times. Here the CDR3 reads CASSLEQGDNSPLHF. The DNA of the CDR3 is TGCGCCAGCAGCTTGGAACAGGGGGATAATTCACCCCTCCACTTT. The V and J genes are TRBV5-1 and TRBJ1-6; 8 nucleotides agree with TRBD1. V shed 0 bases, J shed 5 bases, and the junction held 1 base outside the gene matches. There are 15 residues in the CDR3. Germline V lookup: CDR1 SGHRS, CDR2 YFSETQ.

This clonotype occurred a few times. The rearrangement links TRBV12-3 or TRBV12-4 to TRBJ2-5; D possibly uses TRBD1 or TRBD2 (5 bases each). The CDR3 has 15 residues. The germline V and J ends were trimmed by 3 bases and 4 bases, with 15 bases remaining between them. The CDR3 reads CASSLMGAGTETQYF. For the CDR3, the DNA is TGTGCCAGCAGTTTGATGGGAGCTGGGACAGAGACCCAGTACTTC.

At least ten counts were recorded for this clonotype. This rearrangement joins TRBV29-1 to TRBJ2-3; 9 bases are a match to TRBD2. Germline CDR1 reads SQVTM; CDR2 reads ANQGSEA. V shed 6 bases, J shed 3 bases, and the junction held 7 bases outside the gene matches. This CDR3 is 14 amino acids long. The DNA for the CDR3 is TGCAGCGTCGCCGTAGCGGGGGCTACAGATACGCAGTATTTT. Residues: CSVAVAGATDTQYF.